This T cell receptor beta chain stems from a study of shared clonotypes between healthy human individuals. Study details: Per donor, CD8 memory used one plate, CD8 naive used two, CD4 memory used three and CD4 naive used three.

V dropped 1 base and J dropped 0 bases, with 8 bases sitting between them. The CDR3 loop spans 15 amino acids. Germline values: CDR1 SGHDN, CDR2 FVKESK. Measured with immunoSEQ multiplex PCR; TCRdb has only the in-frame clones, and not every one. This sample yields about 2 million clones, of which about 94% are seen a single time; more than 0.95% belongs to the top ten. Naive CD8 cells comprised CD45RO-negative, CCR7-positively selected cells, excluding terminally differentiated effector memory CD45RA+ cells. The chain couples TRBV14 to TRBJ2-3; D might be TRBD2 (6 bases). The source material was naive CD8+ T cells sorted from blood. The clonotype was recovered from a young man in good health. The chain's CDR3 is CASSQVGGSTDTQYF. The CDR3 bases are TGTGCCAGCAGCCAAGTGGGGGGAAGCACAGATACGCAGTATTTT.